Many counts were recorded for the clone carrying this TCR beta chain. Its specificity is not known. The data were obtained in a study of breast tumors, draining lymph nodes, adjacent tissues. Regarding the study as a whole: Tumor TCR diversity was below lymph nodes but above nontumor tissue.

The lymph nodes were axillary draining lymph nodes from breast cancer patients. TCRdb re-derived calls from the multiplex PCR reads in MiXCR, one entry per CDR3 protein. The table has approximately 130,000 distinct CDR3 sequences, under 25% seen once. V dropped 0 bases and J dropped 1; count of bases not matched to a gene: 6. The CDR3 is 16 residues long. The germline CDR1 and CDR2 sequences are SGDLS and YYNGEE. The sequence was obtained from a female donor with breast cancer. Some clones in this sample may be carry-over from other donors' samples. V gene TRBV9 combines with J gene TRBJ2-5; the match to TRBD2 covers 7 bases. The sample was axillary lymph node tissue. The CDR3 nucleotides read TGTGCCAGCAGCGTAGGGGTGGGGGAGGGCCAAGAGACCCAGTACTTC. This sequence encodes CASSVGVGEGQETQYF. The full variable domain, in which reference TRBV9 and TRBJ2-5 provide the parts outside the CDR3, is DSGVTQTPKHLITATGQRVTLRCSPRSGDLSVYWYQQSLDQGLQFLIQYYNGEERAKGNILERFSAQQFPDLHSELNLSSLELGDSALYFCASSVGVGEGQETQYFGPGTRLLVL.